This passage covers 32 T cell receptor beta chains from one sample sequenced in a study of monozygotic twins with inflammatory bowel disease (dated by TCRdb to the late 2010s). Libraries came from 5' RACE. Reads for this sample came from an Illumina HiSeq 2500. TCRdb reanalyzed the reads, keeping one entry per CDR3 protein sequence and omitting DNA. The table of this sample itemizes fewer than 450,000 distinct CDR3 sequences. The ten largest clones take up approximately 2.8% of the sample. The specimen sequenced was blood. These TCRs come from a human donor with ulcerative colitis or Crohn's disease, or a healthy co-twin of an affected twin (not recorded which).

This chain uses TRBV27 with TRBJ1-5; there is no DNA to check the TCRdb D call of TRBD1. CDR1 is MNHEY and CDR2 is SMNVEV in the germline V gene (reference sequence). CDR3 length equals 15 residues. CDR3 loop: CASSPIDRPARPQHF.

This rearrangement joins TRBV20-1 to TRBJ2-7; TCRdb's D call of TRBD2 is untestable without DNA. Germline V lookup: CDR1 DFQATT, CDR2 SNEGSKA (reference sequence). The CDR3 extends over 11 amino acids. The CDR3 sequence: CSARGAGEQYF.

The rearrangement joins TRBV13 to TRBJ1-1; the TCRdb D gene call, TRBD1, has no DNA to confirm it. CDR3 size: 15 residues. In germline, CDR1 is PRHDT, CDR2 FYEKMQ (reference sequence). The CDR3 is CASSPTGRRNTEAFF.

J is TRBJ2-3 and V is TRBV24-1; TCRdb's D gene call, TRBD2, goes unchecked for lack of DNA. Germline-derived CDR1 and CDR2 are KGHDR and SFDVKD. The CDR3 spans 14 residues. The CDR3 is CATSDFSGQDTQYF.

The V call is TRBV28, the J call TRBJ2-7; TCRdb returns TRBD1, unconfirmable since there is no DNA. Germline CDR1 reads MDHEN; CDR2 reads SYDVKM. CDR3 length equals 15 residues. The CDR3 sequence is CASSLPGTEAYEQYF.

The CDR3 sequence: CASSQDREETQYF. The rearrangement links TRBV3-1 to TRBJ2-5; absent DNA, TCRdb's TRBD1 call cannot be checked. Germline CDR1 and CDR2: LGHDT and YNNKEL (reference sequence). The CDR3 is 13 residues long.

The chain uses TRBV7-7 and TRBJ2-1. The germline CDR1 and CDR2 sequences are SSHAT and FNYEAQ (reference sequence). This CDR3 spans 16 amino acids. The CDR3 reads CASSFVRTNSYNEQFF.

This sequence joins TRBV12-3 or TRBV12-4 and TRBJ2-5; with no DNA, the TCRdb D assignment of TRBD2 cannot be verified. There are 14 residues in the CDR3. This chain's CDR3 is CASSRVLGERAQYF.

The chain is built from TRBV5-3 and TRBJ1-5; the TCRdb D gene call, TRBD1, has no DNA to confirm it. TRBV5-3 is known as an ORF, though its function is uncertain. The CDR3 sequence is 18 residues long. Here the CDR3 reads CARSLTTGDTYSNQPQHF.

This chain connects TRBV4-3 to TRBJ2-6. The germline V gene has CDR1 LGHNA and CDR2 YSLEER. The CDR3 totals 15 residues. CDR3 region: CASSQAPHGANVLTF.

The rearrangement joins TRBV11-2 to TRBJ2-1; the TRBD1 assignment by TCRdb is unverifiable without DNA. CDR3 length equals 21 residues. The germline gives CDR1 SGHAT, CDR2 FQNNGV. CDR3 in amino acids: CASGTLRKTTGVLGSYNEQFF.

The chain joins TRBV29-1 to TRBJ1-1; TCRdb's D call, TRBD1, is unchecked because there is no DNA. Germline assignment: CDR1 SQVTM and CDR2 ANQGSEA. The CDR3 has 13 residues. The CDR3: CSAEGQWNTEAFF.

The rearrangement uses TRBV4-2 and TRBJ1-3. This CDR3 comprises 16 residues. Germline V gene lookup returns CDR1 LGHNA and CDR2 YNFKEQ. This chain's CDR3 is CASSQDSPITGNTIYF.

The CDR3 loop is CASSVGGGRGQSYEQYF. The chain recombines TRBV9 with TRBJ2-7; no DNA is available, so the TRBD1 call from TCRdb remains unchecked. The CDR3 totals 17 residues. Germline V lookup: CDR1 SGDLS, CDR2 YYNGEE.

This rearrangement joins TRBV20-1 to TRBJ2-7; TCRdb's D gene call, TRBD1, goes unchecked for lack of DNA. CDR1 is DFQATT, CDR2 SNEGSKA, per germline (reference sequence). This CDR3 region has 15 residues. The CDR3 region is CSARGARRLSYEQYF.

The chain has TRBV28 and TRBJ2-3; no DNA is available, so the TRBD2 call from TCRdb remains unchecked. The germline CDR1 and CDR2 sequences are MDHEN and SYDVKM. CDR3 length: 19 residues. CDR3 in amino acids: CASSAPGGGKALGTDTQYF.

The CDR3 spells CASSLATGTLSGTEAFF. The genes are TRBV5-1 and TRBJ1-1; TCRdb designates TRBD1, a call that cannot be tested without DNA. This CDR3 has 17 amino acids. In germline, CDR1 is SGHRS, CDR2 YFSETQ. The full variable domain, its missing parts supplied by reference TRBV5-1 and TRBJ1-1, is KAGVTQTPRYLIKTRGQQVTLSCSPISGHRSVSWYQQTPGQGLQFLFEYFSETQRNKGNFPGRFSGRQFSNSRSEMNVSTLELGDSALYLCASSLATGTLSGTEAFFGQGTRLTVV.

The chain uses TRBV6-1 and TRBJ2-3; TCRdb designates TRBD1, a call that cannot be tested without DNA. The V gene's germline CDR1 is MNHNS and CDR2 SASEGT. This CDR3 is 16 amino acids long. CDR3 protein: CASSDPGTGDADTQYF.

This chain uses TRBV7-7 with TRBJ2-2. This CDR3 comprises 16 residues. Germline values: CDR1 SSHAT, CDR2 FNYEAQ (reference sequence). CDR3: CASSLASHAGTGELFF.

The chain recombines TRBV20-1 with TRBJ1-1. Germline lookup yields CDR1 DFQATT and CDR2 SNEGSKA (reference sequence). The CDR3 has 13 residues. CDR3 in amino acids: CSARRTVNTEAFF.

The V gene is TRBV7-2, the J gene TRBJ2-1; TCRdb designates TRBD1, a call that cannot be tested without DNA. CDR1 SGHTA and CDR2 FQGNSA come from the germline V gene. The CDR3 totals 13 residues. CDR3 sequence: CASDLDSYNEQFF.

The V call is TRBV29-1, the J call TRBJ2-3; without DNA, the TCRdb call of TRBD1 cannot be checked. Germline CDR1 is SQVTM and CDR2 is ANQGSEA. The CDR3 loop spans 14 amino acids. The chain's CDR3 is CSVEATDRTDTQYF.

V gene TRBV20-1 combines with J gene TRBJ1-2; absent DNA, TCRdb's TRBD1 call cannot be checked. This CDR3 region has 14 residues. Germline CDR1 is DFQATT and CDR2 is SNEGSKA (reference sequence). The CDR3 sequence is CSARSTGANYGYTF.

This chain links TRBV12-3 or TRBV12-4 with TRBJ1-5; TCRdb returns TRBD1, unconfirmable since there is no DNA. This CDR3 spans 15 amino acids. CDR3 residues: CASSSGAEVLQPQHF.

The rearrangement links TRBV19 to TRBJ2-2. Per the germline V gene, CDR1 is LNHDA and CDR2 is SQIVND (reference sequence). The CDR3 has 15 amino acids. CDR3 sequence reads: CASSIVSGNTGELFF.

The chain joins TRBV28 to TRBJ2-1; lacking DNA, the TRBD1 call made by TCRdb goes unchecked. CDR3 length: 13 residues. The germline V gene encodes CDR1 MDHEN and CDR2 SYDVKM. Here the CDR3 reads CASSLGLGNEQFF.

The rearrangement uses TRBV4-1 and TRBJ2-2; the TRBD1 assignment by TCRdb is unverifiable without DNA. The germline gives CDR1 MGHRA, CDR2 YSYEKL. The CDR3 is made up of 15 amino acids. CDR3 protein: CASSQGTVNTGELFF.

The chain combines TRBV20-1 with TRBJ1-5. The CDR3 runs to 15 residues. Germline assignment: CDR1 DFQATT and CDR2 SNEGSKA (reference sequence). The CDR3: CSASLGSYSNQPQHF.

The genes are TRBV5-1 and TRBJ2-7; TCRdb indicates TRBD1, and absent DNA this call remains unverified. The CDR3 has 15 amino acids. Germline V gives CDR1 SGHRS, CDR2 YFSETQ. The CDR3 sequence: CASSQTGTGGNEQYF.

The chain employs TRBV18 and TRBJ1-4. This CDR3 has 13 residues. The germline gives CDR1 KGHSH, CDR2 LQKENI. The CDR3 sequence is CASSPGMGEKLFF.

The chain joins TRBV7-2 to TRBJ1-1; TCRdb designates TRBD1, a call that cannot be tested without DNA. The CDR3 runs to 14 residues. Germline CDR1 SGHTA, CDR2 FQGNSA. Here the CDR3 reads CASSLRGENTEAFF.

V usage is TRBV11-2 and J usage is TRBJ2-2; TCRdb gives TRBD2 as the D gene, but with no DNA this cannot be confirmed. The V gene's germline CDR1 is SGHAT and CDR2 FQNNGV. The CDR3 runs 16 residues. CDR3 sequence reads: CASSLAPGLAAGELFF.